The 20 T cell receptor beta chains presented below share a single source sample, sequenced in a study of blood T cell repertoires in COVID-19. Using immunoSEQ multiplex PCR, the repertoire was profiled, and TCRdb retains in-frame clones only, with some absent. The table lists roughly 340,000 clones, about 90% of them singletons. The specimen sequenced was peripheral blood. The source is a young woman who had recovered from COVID-19.

This clone was seen a single time. V and J are TRBV6-5 and TRBJ2-2; 7 positions agree with TRBD1. V lost 2 bases and J lost 5; bases outside the gene matches: 2. From germline, CDR1 is MNHEY and CDR2 SVGAGI. CDR3 length: 14 residues. The CDR3 spells CASSYDRVTGELFF. CDR3 bases: TGTGCCAGCAGTTACGACAGGGTGACCGGGGAGCTGTTTTTT.

This clone showed up just once. The chain has TRBV7-9 and TRBJ2-5, with 8 bases identical to TRBD2. The junction had 4 bases not matched to a gene; V was cut back by 5 bases and J by 2 bases. The CDR3 has 14 residues. Germline CDR1 is SEHNR and CDR2 is FQNEAQ (reference sequence). The CDR3 region is CASSPGTSQETQYF. CDR3 nucleotide sequence: TGTGCCAGCAGCCCAGGGACTAGTCAAGAGACCCAGTACTTC.

The sample holds one count of this clone. The J gene is TRBJ1-2, the V gene TRBV10-3, with a tentative D call TRBD1 (5 bases). Between the trimmed V and J ends, which lost 1 base and 2 bases, there was a span of 5 bases. Germline V gives CDR1 ENHRY, CDR2 SYGVKD. The CDR3 loop spans 13 amino acids. This chain's CDR3 is CAISEYRNYGYTF. CDR3 nucleotides: TGTGCCATCAGTGAGTACAGGAACTATGGCTACACCTTC.

The chain uses TRBV2 and TRBJ2-3, with TRBD1 as a possible D gene (7 bases). The CDR3 sequence is 16 residues long. Between the trimmed V and J ends, which lost 1 base and 3 bases, there was a span of 14 bases. Germline V gene data show CDR1 as SNHLY and CDR2 as FYNNEI. The CDR3 reads CASSEVGGGGTDTQYF. CDR3 sequence (DNA): TGTGCCAGCAGTGAAGTTGGAGGGGGCGGAACAGATACGCAGTATTTT.

The V call is TRBV6-5, the J call TRBJ1-5; D is undetermined. The CDR3 is made up of 15 amino acids. CDR1 and CDR2 from the germline V gene are MNHEY and SVGAGI. V lost 0 bases and J 3 bases, leaving 9 bases between the germline ends. The CDR3 nucleotides read TGTGCCAGCAGTTACTCGAGTCAAGTCAATCAGCCCCAGCATTTT. Protein product: CASSYSSQVNQPQHF.

This rearrangement joins TRBV6-2 or TRBV6-3 to TRBJ1-2, with D tentatively TRBD1 (6 bases). The germline gives CDR1 MNHEY, CDR2 SVGEGT. The CDR3 spans 14 residues. V shed 4 bases and J shed 4 bases, with 13 bases lying between them. In nucleotides, the CDR3 is TGTGCCAGCAGTTTACCAGGGGATGGCTATGGCTACACCTTC. This codes for CASSLPGDGYGYTF.

The chain has TRBV7-8 and TRBJ1-1, with TRBD1 as a possible D gene (5 bases). V was pared by 1 base and J by 1 base, with 13 bases between. From germline, CDR1 is SGHVS and CDR2 FQNEAQ. This CDR3 spans 16 amino acids. The CDR3 nucleotides read TGTGCCAGCAGCTTAGTTCGAGGAGGGGAGAACACTGAAGCTTTCTTT. This sequence encodes CASSLVRGGENTEAFF.

The rearrangement uses TRBV18 and TRBJ1-1; the D gene is possibly TRBD1 (6 bases). The length of the CDR3 is 14 residues. V lost 2 bases and J 3 bases, leaving 10 bases between the germline ends. Germline V gene lookup returns CDR1 KGHSH and CDR2 LQKENI. CDR3 in amino acids: CASSPTGFDTEAFF. The CDR3 DNA sequence: TGTGCCAGCTCACCAACAGGGTTTGACACTGAAGCTTTCTTT.

The V and J genes are TRBV28 and TRBJ2-1, with D possibly matching TRBD2 (6 bases). Germline CDR1 and CDR2: MDHEN and SYDVKM. This CDR3 has 14 residues. V was clipped by 8 bases and J by 4 bases, with 15 bases between them. CDR3 DNA: TGTGCCAGCGTTCCGTCCGGGGGTTACAATGAGCAGTTCTTC. Protein product: CASVPSGGYNEQFF.

This clone was recorded once. The rearrangement uses TRBV7-8 and TRBJ1-3, with TRBD1 identical over 8 bases. V shed 0 bases and J 4 bases; nucleotides not matched to a gene: 2. The CDR3 consists of 15 residues. Germline CDR1 and CDR2: SGHVS and FQNEAQ. The CDR3 DNA reads as TGTGCCAGCAGCTTAGCGAGACAGGGGGGAAACACCATATATTTT. Translating gives CASSLARQGGNTIYF.

The CDR3 DNA follows: TGTGCCAGCAGCTTATGGTCAGGGATCACCGGGGAGCTGTTTTTT. Its protein product is CASSLWSGITGELFF. The rearrangement joins TRBV11-2 to TRBJ2-2; D might be TRBD1 (5 bases). V was trimmed by 2 bases and J by 4 bases, leaving 11 bases between them. The CDR3 totals 15 residues. The germline gives CDR1 SGHAT, CDR2 FQNNGV. Full variable domain (remainder filled in from reference TRBV11-2 and TRBJ2-2): EAGVAQSPRYKIIEKRQSVAFWCNPISGHATLYWYQQILGQGPKLLIQFQNNGVVDDSQLPKDRFSAERLKGVDSTLKIQPAKLEDSAVYLCASSLWSGITGELFFGEGSRLTVL.

This sequence joins TRBV18 and TRBJ1-3; D remains unclear. This CDR3 is 16 amino acids long. Germline CDR1 KGHSH, CDR2 LQKENI. The V and J ends lost 1 base and 7 bases respectively, with 17 bases between them. The CDR3 region has the DNA TGTGCCAGCTCACCACGGGTCGGGAGAAGCGGGAACACCATATATTTT. This gives the protein CASSPRVGRSGNTIYF.

The V call is TRBV5-1, the J call TRBJ1-1; TRBD1 matches 9 bases. With 4 bases clipped from V and 3 bases from J, the junction kept 7 bases outside the gene matches. The germline V gene has CDR1 SGHRS and CDR2 YFSETQ. The CDR3 totals 15 residues. The CDR3 spells CASSQTGGSDTEAFF. Written as DNA, the CDR3 is TGCGCCAGCAGCCAAACAGGGGGCTCTGACACTGAAGCTTTCTTT.

The chain joins TRBV7-6 to TRBJ2-3; 9 nucleotides match TRBD2. CDR1 is SGHVS, CDR2 FNYEAQ, per germline. The J segment lost 6 bases and the V segment lost 0 bases, leaving 7 bases of the junction unmatched. This CDR3 region has 16 residues. CDR3 in DNA: TGTGCCAGCAGCTTAGCGCCGGCGGGAGGGCCGGATACGCAGTATTTT. Its protein is CASSLAPAGGPDTQYF.

The V and J genes are TRBV5-1 and TRBJ2-3; 12 positions agree with TRBD2. The V and J ends lost 4 bases and 6 bases, in that order; junction bases with no gene match: 15. Germline V gene lookup returns CDR1 SGHRS and CDR2 YFSETQ. CDR3 length equals 18 residues. CDR3 bases: TGCGCCAGCAGCAGGCAACCTAGGACTAGCGGGGCCCTGGATACGCAGTATTTT. Translating gives CASSRQPRTSGALDTQYF.

V usage is TRBV12-5 and J usage is TRBJ1-1; D remains unclear. Germline V gene data show CDR1 as LGHNT and CDR2 as FRNRAP. The V gene lost 5 bases and the J gene lost 8 bases, with 9 bases spanning the gap. The CDR3 loop spans 11 amino acids. The CDR3: CASGVGGEAFF. CDR3 bases: TGTGCTAGTGGTGTGGGAGGGGAAGCTTTCTTT.

This chain joins TRBV29-1 and TRBJ2-7; D might be TRBD2 (7 bases). With 6 bases removed from V and 2 bases from J, the gap between germline ends came to 20 bases. This CDR3 region has 15 residues. Germline CDR1 reads SQVTM; CDR2 reads ANQGSEA. The CDR3 spells CSVGGGGLNTYEQYV. The CDR3 DNA follows: TGCAGCGTCGGAGGGGGGGGACTAAATACCTACGAGCAGTACGTC.

This chain joins TRBV24-1 and TRBJ2-2; possible D gene TRBD2, 6 bases. The V and J ends lost 8 bases and 3 bases respectively, with 15 bases between them. Germline loops: CDR1 KGHDR, CDR2 SFDVKD. This CDR3 contains 15 residues. The CDR3 spells CATKTGEEHTGELFF. CDR3 in DNA: TGTGCCACCAAAACGGGAGAGGAGCACACCGGGGAGCTGTTTTTT.

V and J are TRBV5-1 and TRBJ2-3, with 8 bases aligning to TRBD2. Germline V lookup: CDR1 SGHRS, CDR2 YFSETQ. The CDR3 is 17 residues long. The V gene end was trimmed by 4 bases and the J gene end by 0 bases; junction bases not matched to a gene: 10. CDR3 coding DNA: TGCGCCAGCAGCCCGGGGGGGTTGCGGGAAAGCACAGATACGCAGTATTTT. Protein sequence: CASSPGGLRESTDTQYF.

The chain has TRBV6-5 and TRBJ2-1; the match to TRBD2 covers 7 bases. Looked up from germline, CDR1 is MNHEY and CDR2 is SVGAGI. V was pared by 8 bases and J by 8 bases, with 15 bases of the junction left unmatched. This CDR3 is 15 amino acids long. CDR3 nucleotides: TGTGCCAGCCAGACCCATAAAGCGGGGAGGGATGAGCAGTTCTTC. Translating gives CASQTHKAGRDEQFF.